Shown below are 15 T cell receptor beta chains from a single sample sequenced in a study of T cells in Graves' hyperthyroidism and ophthalmopathy. There were TCR beta CDR3 regions amplified from RNA transcripts. HTBI primers drove first-round RT-PCR of the TCR CDR3. In TCRdb, the multiplex PCR reads were re-called with MiXCR into one record per CDR3 protein. The sample holds almost 250,000 distinct CDR3 sequences; almost 25% are singletons and the top ten take about a third. The sequenced sample consisted of blood. These receptors all stem from a woman in her thirties or forties with Graves' ophthalmopathy.

Turning to this clonotype: A read error may produce the germline difference seen at one junction end. The CDR3 sequence is CASRKRAGGSFEQYF. In DNA, the CDR3 is TGTGCCAGCAGGAAGAGAGCGGGAGGGTCCTTCGAGCAGTACTTC. The V call is TRBV12-3 or TRBV12-4, the J call TRBJ2-7, with 10 positions matching TRBD2. This CDR3 contains 15 residues.

This clonotype was recorded at least ten times. Written as DNA, the CDR3 is TGTGCCAGCAGCCAAGGGAGGGCCCAGACCGGGGAGCTGTTTTTT. It is translated as CASSQGRAQTGELFF. This chain joins TRBV3-1 and TRBJ2-2; D perhaps matches TRBD2 (6 bases). The CDR3 length is 15 residues. Germline V lookup: CDR1 LGHDT, CDR2 YNNKEL (reference sequence). V dropped 1 base and J dropped 5 bases, with 11 bases sitting between them. Looking up the rest from reference TRBV3-1 and TRBJ2-2 gives the full variable domain: DTAVSQTPKYLVTQMGNDKSIKCEQNLGHDTMYWYKQDSKKFLKIMFSYNNKELIINETVPNRFSPKSPDKAHLNLHINSLELGDSAVYFCASSQGRAQTGELFFGEGSRLTVL.

The genes are TRBV7-8 and TRBJ2-2; tentatively, D is TRBD1 (6 bases). Germline assignment: CDR1 SGHVS and CDR2 FQNEAQ. The V end was cut by 7 bases, the J end by 6 bases, with 15 bases between. The CDR3 totals 14 residues. In DNA, the CDR3 is TGTGCCAGCAAGAGACAGGCCAACGCCGGGGAGCTGTTTTTT. Translation gives CASKRQANAGELFF.

As for this clonotype: A junction boundary mismatches the germline segment, possibly from a read error. The chain carries TRBV7-2 and TRBJ2-7; 8 bases are a match to TRBD2. Germline V gives CDR1 SGHTA, CDR2 FQGNSA. The CDR3 has 15 residues. The chain's CDR3 is CASSLVAGRAYEQSF. CDR3 nucleotides: TGTGCCAGCAGCTTAGTGGCCGGGAGGGCCTACGAGCAGTCCTTC.

The V call is TRBV9, the J call TRBJ2-3, with 12 bases that match TRBD2. V was pared by 4 bases and J by 3 bases, with 6 bases of the junction left unmatched. Germline assignment: CDR1 SGDLS and CDR2 YYNGEE. The CDR3 has 16 residues. CDR3 residues: CASSKGTSGYTDTQYF. CDR3 DNA sequence: TGTGCCAGCAGCAAGGGGACTAGCGGGTATACAGATACGCAGTATTTT.

In this sample, this clonotype turned up many times. This chain links TRBV29-1 with TRBJ1-1; the D gene is possibly TRBD1 (6 bases). The CDR3 consists of 13 residues. The V and J ends lost 7 bases and 4 bases respectively, with 16 bases between them. Germline V gene data show CDR1 as SQVTM and CDR2 as ANQGSEA. CDR3 sequence: CSASGGSGTEAFF. CDR3 nucleotides: TGCAGCGCCAGTGGGGGCTCGGGCACTGAAGCTTTCTTT.

This clonotype has a count of ten or more. The rearrangement joins TRBV12-3 or TRBV12-4 to TRBJ2-7; 8 positions agree with TRBD1. This CDR3 contains 15 residues. The trim removed 2 bases at V and 4 bases at J, leaving 7 bases unmatched. The CDR3 protein is CASSLFGQGKYEQYF. The CDR3 coding sequence is TGTGCCAGCAGTTTATTTGGACAGGGTAAATACGAGCAGTACTTC.

Many counts were recorded for this clonotype. CDR3 loop: CASSPDRGTNQPQHF. DNA for the CDR3: TGTGCCAGCAGCCCAGACAGGGGAACGAATCAGCCCCAGCATTTT. The V gene is TRBV6-2 or TRBV6-3, the J gene TRBJ1-5; 8 bases are a match to TRBD1. With 6 bases clipped from V and 4 bases from J, the junction kept 8 bases outside the gene matches. CDR3 length: 15 amino acids. Germline CDR1 is MNHEY and CDR2 is SVGEGT.

V is TRBV12-3 or TRBV12-4 and J is TRBJ1-1, with TRBD1 as a possible D gene (6 bases). V lost 8 bases, J lost 0 bases, and 13 bases lay in between. The CDR3 length is 14 residues. The CDR3 DNA reads as TGTGCCAGCCGTTCCGGGACAATGAACACTGAAGCTTTCTTT. This encodes CASRSGTMNTEAFF.

This clonotype was observed at least ten times. The chain has TRBV7-2 and TRBJ2-7; D unclear. Per germline, CDR1 SGHTA and CDR2 FQGNSA. V lost 3 bases and J 6 bases, leaving 9 bases between the germline ends. The CDR3 has 12 amino acids. In DNA, the CDR3 is TGTGCCAGCAGCTTGAGGCATGTCGAGCAGTACTTC. Its translation is CASSLRHVEQYF.

This clonotype was recorded at least ten times. The chain uses TRBV20-1 and TRBJ2-1; D gene uncertain. The CDR3 runs to 13 residues. V dropped 6 bases and J dropped 0 bases, with 9 bases sitting between them. From germline, CDR1 is DFQATT and CDR2 SNEGSKA (reference sequence). The CDR3 is CSAVGVSYNEQFF. DNA of the CDR3: TGCAGTGCCGTCGGAGTCTCCTACAATGAGCAGTTCTTC.

The chain is built from TRBV12-3 or TRBV12-4 and TRBJ2-7; TRBD2 agrees at 11 bases. V lost 6 bases, J lost 4 bases, and 5 bases stayed unmatched. The length of the CDR3 is 14 residues. CDR3 region: CASRKTSGKYEQYF. DNA for the CDR3: TGTGCCAGCAGGAAGACTAGCGGGAAGTACGAGCAGTACTTC.

In its sample, this clonotype was seen many times. The CDR3 reads CASSIGSGSSYEQYF. CDR3 sequence (DNA): TGTGCCAGTAGTATTGGTAGCGGGAGCTCCTACGAGCAGTACTTC. The J gene is TRBJ2-7, the V gene TRBV19; 9 positions match TRBD2. Trimming removed 3 bases from V and 0 bases from J; junction bases left unmatched: 3. Looked up from germline, CDR1 is LNHDA and CDR2 is SQIVND (reference sequence). The CDR3 runs to 15 residues.

This clonotype occurred many times. The V gene is TRBV19, the J gene TRBJ2-2, with 10 bases aligning to TRBD2. CDR1 and CDR2 (germline): LNHDA, SQIVND (reference sequence). The CDR3 consists of 15 residues. V lost 7 bases to trimming and J lost 4 bases; unmatched junction nucleotides: 6. The CDR3 region has the DNA TGTGCCAGTACCGTAGCGGGAGGCTCCACCGGGGAGCTGTTTTTT. It specifies CASTVAGGSTGELFF.

This clonotype showed up just once. V is TRBV6-1 and J is TRBJ1-2; possibly TRBD1 for D (5 bases). CDR1 is MNHNS and CDR2 is SASEGT in the germline V gene. This CDR3 region has 15 residues. The ends were cut back, 0 bases at V and 4 bases at J, with 12 bases in the middle. The CDR3 bases are TGTGCCAGCAGTGAAGCTGTAGGGGTTTCCTATGGCTACACCTTC. Its protein product is CASSEAVGVSYGYTF.